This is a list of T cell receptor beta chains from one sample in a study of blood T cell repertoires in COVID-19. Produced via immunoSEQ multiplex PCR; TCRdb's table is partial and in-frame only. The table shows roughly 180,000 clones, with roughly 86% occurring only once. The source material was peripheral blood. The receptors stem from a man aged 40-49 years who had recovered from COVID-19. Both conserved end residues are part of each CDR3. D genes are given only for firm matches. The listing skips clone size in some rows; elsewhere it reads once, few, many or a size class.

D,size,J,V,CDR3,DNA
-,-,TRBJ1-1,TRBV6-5,CATPGHTEAFF,TGTGCCACGCCAGGGCACACTGAAGCTTTCTTT
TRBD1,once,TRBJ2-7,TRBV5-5,CASSPDRASSYEQYF,TGTGCCAGCAGCCCGGACAGGGCAAGCTCCTACGAGCAGTACTTC
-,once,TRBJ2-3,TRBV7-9,CASSLGWASGSTDTQYF,TGTGCCAGCAGCTTAGGATGGGCCAGCGGTAGCACAGATACGCAGTATTTT
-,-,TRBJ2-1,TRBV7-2,CASSYRSSYNEQFF,TGTGCCAGCAGCTACAGGAGCTCCTACAATGAGCAGTTCTTC
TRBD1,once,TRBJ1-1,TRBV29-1,CSVEDSRDRGAFF,TGCAGCGTTGAAGATTCTCGGGACAGGGGGGCTTTCTTT
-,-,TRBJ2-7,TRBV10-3,CAIADRSYEQYF,TGTGCCATAGCGGACCGTTCCTACGAGCAGTACTTC
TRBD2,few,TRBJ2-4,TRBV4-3,CASSQGGLGHIQYF,TGCGCCAGCAGCCAGGGGGGACTAGGGCACATTCAGTACTTC
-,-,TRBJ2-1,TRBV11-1,CASSLARTRSSYNEQFF,TGTGCCAGCAGCTTAGCGCGTACTCGTTCCTCCTACAATGAGCAGTTCTTC
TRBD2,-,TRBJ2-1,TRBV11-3,CASSPGTNYNEQFF,TGTGCCAGCAGCCCCGGGACTAACTACAATGAGCAGTTCTTC
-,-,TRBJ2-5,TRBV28,CASSPPFWTEETQYF,TGTGCCAGCAGTCCCCCATTCTGGACAGAAGAGACCCAGTACTTC
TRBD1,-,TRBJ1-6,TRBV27,CASGGTVWSPLHF,TGTGCCAGCGGAGGGACAGTTTGGTCACCCCTCCACTTT
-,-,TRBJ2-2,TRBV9,CASFPGTQNTGELFF,TGTGCCAGCTTCCCCGGGACTCAAAACACCGGGGAGCTGTTTTTT
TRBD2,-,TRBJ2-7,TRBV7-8,CASSFSPGTTYSYEQYF,TGTGCCAGCAGCTTCTCCCCGGGGACTACCTACTCCTACGAGCAGTACTTC
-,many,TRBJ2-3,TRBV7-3,CASSLSGGRFDTQYF,TGTGCCAGCAGCTTAAGCGGGGGCCGGTTTGATACGCAGTATTTT
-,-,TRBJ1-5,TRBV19,CASSIDTPATASNQPQHF,TGTGCCAGTAGTATAGATACCCCCGCGACAGCTAGCAATCAGCCCCAGCATTTT
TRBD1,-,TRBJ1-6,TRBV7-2,CASSLGRTGDSPLHF,TGTGCCAGCAGCTTGGGTAGGACAGGGGATTCACCCCTCCACTTT
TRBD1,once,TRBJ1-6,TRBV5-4,CASSLDRGPLHF,TGTGCCAGCAGCTTGGACAGGGGGCCCCTCCACTTT
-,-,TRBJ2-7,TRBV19,CASSPRTVYEQYF,TGTGCCAGTAGTCCCCGGACTGTCTACGAGCAGTACTTC
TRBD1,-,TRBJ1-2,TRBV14,CASSQDTGGVYGYTF,TGTGCCAGCAGCCAAGACACAGGGGGCGTCTATGGCTACACCTTC
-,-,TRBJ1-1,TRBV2,CASSVAGNTEAFF,TGTGCCAGCAGCGTGGCAGGCAACACTGAAGCTTTCTTT
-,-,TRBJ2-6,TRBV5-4,CASSYPPGGSNVLTF,TGTGCCAGCAGCTACCCCCCCGGGGGATCCAACGTCCTGACTTTC
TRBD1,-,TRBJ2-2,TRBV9,CASSVGQGARELFF,TGTGCCAGCAGCGTTGGACAGGGGGCGAGAGAGCTGTTTTTT
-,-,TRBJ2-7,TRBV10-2,CASSEVRAYEQYF,TGCGCCAGCAGTGAGGTCCGGGCCTACGAGCAGTACTTC
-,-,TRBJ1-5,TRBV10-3,CAISESRSDSNQPQHF,TGTGCCATCAGTGAGTCGAGGAGTGACAGCAATCAGCCCCAGCATTTT
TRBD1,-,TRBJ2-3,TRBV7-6,CASSLGTGGGADTQYF,TGTGCCAGCAGCTTAGGGACAGGGGGAGGGGCAGATACGCAGTATTTT
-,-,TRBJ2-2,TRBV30,CAWTLSGELFF,TGTGCCTGGACCCTCTCCGGGGAGCTGTTTTTT
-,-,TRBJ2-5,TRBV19,CASSPGGTQETQYF,TGTGCCAGTAGCCCCGGGGGAACCCAAGAGACCCAGTACTTC
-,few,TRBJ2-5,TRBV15,CATSFYQETQYF,TGTGCCACCAGCTTCTACCAAGAGACCCAGTACTTC
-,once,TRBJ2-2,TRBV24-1,CATSDTGSANTGELFF,TGTGCCACCAGTGACACAGGATCCGCGAACACCGGGGAGCTGTTTTTT
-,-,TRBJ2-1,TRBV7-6,CASSSLGRDITYNEQFF,TGTGCCAGCAGCTCGCTCGGACGGGACATTACCTACAATGAGCAGTTCTTC
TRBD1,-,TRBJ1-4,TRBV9,CASSPRQGAVLEEKLFF,TGTGCCAGCAGCCCTCGACAGGGGGCTGTTCTCGAGGAAAAACTGTTTTTT
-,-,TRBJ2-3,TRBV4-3,CASRGGPTDTQYF,TGCGCCAGCAGGGGAGGCCCCACAGATACGCAGTATTTT
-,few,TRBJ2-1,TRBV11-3,CASSRGGEGEQFF,TGTGCCAGCAGCAGAGGGGGGGAGGGTGAGCAGTTCTTC
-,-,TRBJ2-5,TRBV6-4,CASSYELGETQYF,TGTGCCAGCAGTTACGAGCTCGGGGAGACCCAGTACTTC
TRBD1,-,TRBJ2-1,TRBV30,CAWSPGGLYNEQFF,TGTGCCTGGAGTCCAGGGGGCCTATACAATGAGCAGTTCTTC
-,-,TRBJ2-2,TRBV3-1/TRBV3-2,CASSQRNRRNTGELFF,TGTGCCAGCAGCCAACGTAATCGCAGGAACACCGGGGAGCTGTTTTTT
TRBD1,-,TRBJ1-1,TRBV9,CASSVGQGARGNTEAFF,TGTGCCAGCAGCGTAGGACAGGGGGCGCGAGGGAACACTGAAGCTTTCTTT
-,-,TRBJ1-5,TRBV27,CASSYAYSNQPQHF,TGTGCCAGCAGTTATGCCTATAGCAATCAGCCCCAGCATTTT
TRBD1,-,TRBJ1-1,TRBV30,CAWGQGANTEAFF,TGTGCCTGGGGACAGGGGGCCAACACTGAAGCTTTCTTT
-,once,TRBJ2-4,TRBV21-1,CASQVRGQGGRVAKNIQYF,TGTGCCAGCCAGGTGCGTGGGCAGGGAGGGAGGGTAGCCAAAAACATTCAGTACTTC
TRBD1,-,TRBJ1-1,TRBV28,CASNEQGAYTEAFF,TGTGCCAGCAACGAACAGGGGGCATACACTGAAGCTTTCTTT
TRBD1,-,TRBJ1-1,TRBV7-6,CASSRQGNTEAFF,TGTGCCAGCAGCCGACAGGGGAACACTGAAGCTTTCTTT
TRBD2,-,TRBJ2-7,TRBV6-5,CASTLGGKDEQYF,TGTGCCAGCACCCTCGGGGGGAAGGACGAGCAGTACTTC
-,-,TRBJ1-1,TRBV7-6,CASSFRLNTEAFF,TGTGCCAGCAGCTTCAGGTTGAACACTGAAGCTTTCTTT